This TCR beta chain was recorded in a study of shared clonotypes between healthy human individuals. Assay used: immunoSEQ multiplex PCR; TCRdb lists only in-frame clones, some missing. This sample has about half a million clones, with around 73% found just once. The CDR3 is made up of 14 amino acids. Germline V CDR1 and CDR2: MNHNS, SASEGT. With respect to this clone: Mismatch with germline at one junction end may stem from a read error.

The material sequenced was PBMCs. V is TRBV6-1 and J is TRBJ2-7; 8 bases match TRBD2. The clonotype was recovered from a woman aged 40 to 55 in good health. Some clones in this sample may be carry-over from other donors' samples. CDR3 in amino acids: CAGSDLAGPYEQYF. CDR3 DNA sequence: TGTGCCGGCAGTGACCTAGCGGGCCCCTACGAGCAGTACTTC.